One sample yielded the 17 T cell receptor beta chains listed below, sequenced in a study of control samples from healthy donors and cancer patients. Assay used: immunoSEQ multiplex PCR; TCRdb lists only in-frame clones, some missing. The table records approximately 89,000 clones, 85% to 90% of them present only once. The sample was blood. The receptors come from a woman in her forties in good health.

The V and J genes are TRBV24-1 and TRBJ2-1, with 10 bases that match TRBD1. The CDR3 extends over 16 amino acids. Germline trimming cut 4 bases from V and 1 base from J; bases unmatched to any gene: 3. CDR1 is KGHDR and CDR2 is SFDVKD in the germline V gene. The CDR3 DNA is TGTGCCACCAGTGACAGGGACAGGGGATCCTACAATGAGCAGTTCTTC. Its protein is CATSDRDRGSYNEQFF.

The chain carries TRBV7-2 and TRBJ2-4; the match to TRBD1 covers 7 bases. The CDR3 runs 14 residues. V dropped 1 base and J dropped 9; count of bases not matched to a gene: 6. Germline V gene lookup returns CDR1 SGHTA and CDR2 FQGNSA. CDR3 loop: CASSLEGGAGIQYF. DNA for the CDR3: TGTGCCAGCAGCTTAGAAGGGGGCGCAGGCATTCAGTACTTC.

The chain couples TRBV19 to TRBJ2-3, with D perhaps given as TRBD1 or TRBD2 (5 bases each). The CDR3 runs 15 residues. Germline loops: CDR1 LNHDA, CDR2 SQIVND (reference sequence). Trimming shortened V by 2 bases and J by 2 bases, and 11 bases separated the two germline ends. As DNA, the CDR3 is TGTGCCAGTAGTATAAGGGACCTTAACACAGATACGCAGTATTTT. The encoded protein is CASSIRDLNTDTQYF.

The V call is TRBV19, the J call TRBJ1-2; TRBD1 aligns across 10 bases. The CDR3 extends over 16 amino acids. The V and J ends lost 5 bases and 1 base, in that order; junction bases with no gene match: 7. Germline V gives CDR1 LNHDA, CDR2 SQIVND (reference sequence). CDR3 nucleotide sequence: TGTGCCAGTAGTCCGACGGGACAGGGGATTAACTATGGCTACACCTTC. It specifies CASSPTGQGINYGYTF.

This chain uses TRBV3-1 (or the pseudogene TRBV3-2) with TRBJ2-7; D gene uncertain. Germline values: CDR1 LGHDT, CDR2 YNNKEL (reference sequence). The CDR3 loop spans 12 amino acids. Deletions cut 3 bases from V and 7 bases from J, with 10 bases between. Here the CDR3 DNA reads TGTGCCAGCAGCCATCGACTTGGGGAGCAGTACTTC. This encodes CASSHRLGEQYF.

The chain is built from TRBV10-3 and TRBJ2-3; 11 nucleotides agree with TRBD1. This CDR3 has 18 residues. V was clipped by 6 bases and J by 0 bases; unmatched bases: 11. Germline V gene data show CDR1 as ENHRY and CDR2 as SYGVKD. Here the CDR3 reads CAIRDRDRGFPSTDTQYF. The CDR3 nucleotides are TGTGCCATCAGAGACCGGGACAGGGGGTTCCCTAGCACAGATACGCAGTATTTT.

This chain joins TRBV5-1 and TRBJ2-7; D is possibly TRBD1 (5 bases). The CDR3 contains 15 residues. Germline-derived CDR1 and CDR2 are SGHRS and YFSETQ. V was shortened by 2 bases and J by 1 base, with 13 bases between the two germline ends. This chain's CDR3 is CASSLGQGLSYEQYF. CDR3 nucleotide sequence: TGCGCCAGCAGCTTAGGGCAGGGCTTATCCTACGAGCAGTACTTC.

The chain recombines TRBV6-5 with TRBJ2-3, with 11 bases identical to TRBD2. V dropped 6 bases and J dropped 6; count of bases not matched to a gene: 5. Germline CDR1 reads MNHEY; CDR2 reads SVGAGI. This CDR3 has 14 residues. CDR3 residues: CASRAGTSGDTQYF. For the CDR3, the DNA is TGTGCCAGCAGAGCCGGGACTAGCGGCGATACGCAGTATTTT.

The DNA of the CDR3 is TGCGCCAGCAGCCAAGATGGAGGGTTTAGCAATCAGCCCCAGCATTTT. Translating gives CASSQDGGFSNQPQHF. The chain employs TRBV4-1 and TRBJ1-5; D unclear. Trimming took 0 bases from V and 0 from J, leaving 9 bases between them. The CDR3 loop spans 16 amino acids. CDR1 and CDR2 from the germline V gene are MGHRA and YSYEKL.

The V gene is TRBV19, the J gene TRBJ2-1, with TRBD2 matching 7 bases. Per germline, CDR1 LNHDA and CDR2 SQIVND (reference sequence). The V gene end was trimmed by 4 bases and the J gene end by 3 bases; junction bases not matched to a gene: 3. The CDR3 covers 14 residues. CDR3 loop: CASSNGGIYNEQFF. Written as DNA, the CDR3 is TGTGCCAGTAGTAACGGGGGGATCTACAATGAGCAGTTCTTC.

The chain joins TRBV7-3 to TRBJ2-3; D possibly uses TRBD1 or TRBD2 (5 bases each). This CDR3 region has 15 residues. Germline lookup yields CDR1 SGHTA and CDR2 FQGTGA. V lost 1 base and J 2 bases, leaving 10 bases between the germline ends. DNA of the CDR3: TGTGCCAGCAGCTTAATCCCCGGGGCCACAGATACGCAGTATTTT. This codes for CASSLIPGATDTQYF.

V is TRBV27 and J is TRBJ1-2; 7 bases agree with TRBD1. Germline V lookup: CDR1 MNHEY, CDR2 SMNVEV (reference sequence). This CDR3 has 15 residues. Trimming cost V 1 base and J 4 bases; bases outside gene matches: 6. The CDR3 loop reads CASSLLGDRAYGYTF. In DNA, the CDR3 is TGTGCCAGCAGTTTATTAGGCGACAGGGCCTATGGCTACACCTTC.

This clone was seen more than once but under ten times. This chain connects TRBV24-1 to TRBJ2-7; D is unresolved. Germline V gene data show CDR1 as KGHDR and CDR2 as SFDVKD. Trimming pared 1 base from V and 5 bases from J, leaving 5 bases between. The CDR3 contains 12 residues. CDR3 nucleotides: TGTGCCACCAGTGATTTTAAGGACGAGCAGTACTTC. It translates to CATSDFKDEQYF.

V and J are TRBV6-5 and TRBJ2-7; no clear D gene. The CDR3 contains 15 residues. The V gene lost 2 bases and the J gene lost 7 bases, with 18 bases spanning the gap. The germline CDR1 and CDR2 sequences are MNHEY and SVGAGI. The CDR3 sequence: CASSYGEGSFREQYF. The CDR3 DNA reads TGTGCCAGCAGTTACGGGGAAGGGTCGTTTAGGGAGCAGTACTTC.

The chain links TRBV5-1 to TRBJ2-1; 9 bases are a match to TRBD2. V was pared by 3 bases and J by 2 bases, with 6 bases of the junction left unmatched. The CDR3 contains 16 residues. Germline CDR1 is SGHRS and CDR2 is YFSETQ. The CDR3 is CASSSSERGAYNEQFF. The DNA of the CDR3 is TGCGCCAGCAGCTCCTCCGAGCGGGGGGCCTACAATGAGCAGTTCTTC.

There are a few counts of this clone. V is TRBV4-3 and J is TRBJ1-2, with D possibly TRBD1 on 5 matching bases. Trimming shortened V by 0 bases and J by 2 bases, and 13 bases separated the two germline ends. CDR1 LGHNA and CDR2 YSLEER come from the germline V gene. This CDR3 contains 16 residues. The CDR3, as DNA: TGCGCCAGCAGCCAAGAAATTGCCGGGGGAAACTATGGCTACACCTTC. Translated, it gives CASSQEIAGGNYGYTF.

The chain recombines TRBV7-2 with TRBJ2-5, with D possibly being TRBD2 (6 bases). Germline loops: CDR1 SGHTA, CDR2 FQGNSA. The CDR3 spans 15 residues. The V and J ends lost 1 base and 3 bases respectively, with 12 bases between them. The CDR3 loop reads CASSLVLWGEETQYF. CDR3 nucleotide sequence: TGTGCCAGCAGCTTAGTGCTTTGGGGGGAAGAGACCCAGTACTTC.